This note documents a single TCR beta chain sequence. Its matching antigen is unknown. The CDR3 is made up of 16 amino acids. These data originate in a study of T cells after yellow fever vaccination. For the study at large: When fractions had low cell numbers, they were prepared with SMART-Seq v4 Ultra Low Input.

As TCR cDNA was made by 5'RACE template switching, a universal primer site and UMIs were added. One entry per CDR3 protein, called by TCRdb with MiXCR from the 5' RACE reads. The table records about 63,000 distinct CDR3 sequences, 7.4% of them present only once. General study results and limits: Any FACS-sorted repertoire could hold abundant clonotypes that contaminate it from the bulk population. Compared with primary, the secondary response was weaker and peaked at day 5, not 15.

V and J are TRBV21-1 and TRBJ2-7; TRBD1, the D gene given by the table, was not confirmed from the DNA. TRBV21-1 is given as a pseudogene. This receptor was obtained from a man under 40 who received the YFV17D yellow fever vaccine. Material: CD8+ T cells sorted from PBMCs, obtained 15 days after the yellow fever booster vaccination. The chain's CDR3 is CASSPLRDSITYEQYF. For the CDR3, the DNA is TGTGCCAGCAGCCCCCTCCGGGACAGTATTACCTACGAGCAGTACTTC.